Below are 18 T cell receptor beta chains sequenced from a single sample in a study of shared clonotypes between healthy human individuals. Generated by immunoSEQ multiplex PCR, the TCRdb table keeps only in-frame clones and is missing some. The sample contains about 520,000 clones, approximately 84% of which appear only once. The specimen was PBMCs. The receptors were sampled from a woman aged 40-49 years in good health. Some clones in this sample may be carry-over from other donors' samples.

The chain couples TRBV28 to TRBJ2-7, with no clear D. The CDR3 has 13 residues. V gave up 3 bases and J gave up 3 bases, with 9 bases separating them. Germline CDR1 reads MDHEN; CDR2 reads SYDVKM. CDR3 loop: CASSLIPRYEQYF. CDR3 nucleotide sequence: TGTGCCAGCAGTTTGATCCCTCGCTACGAGCAGTACTTC.

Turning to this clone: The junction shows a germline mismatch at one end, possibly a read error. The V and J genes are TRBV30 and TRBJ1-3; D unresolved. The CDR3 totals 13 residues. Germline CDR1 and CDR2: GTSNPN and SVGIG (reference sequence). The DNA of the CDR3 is TGTGCCTGCCACCGTGGTTCTGGAGACACCATATATTTT. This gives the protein CACHRGSGDTIYF.

The chain's CDR3 is CASRLLAGGLYEQYF. Here the CDR3 DNA reads TGTGCCAGCAGACTCCTAGCGGGAGGGCTCTACGAGCAGTACTTC. The chain joins TRBV2 to TRBJ2-7; 12 nucleotides align to TRBD2. Germline values: CDR1 SNHLY, CDR2 FYNNEI. With 6 bases clipped from V and 3 bases from J, the junction kept 6 bases outside the gene matches. The CDR3 totals 15 residues.

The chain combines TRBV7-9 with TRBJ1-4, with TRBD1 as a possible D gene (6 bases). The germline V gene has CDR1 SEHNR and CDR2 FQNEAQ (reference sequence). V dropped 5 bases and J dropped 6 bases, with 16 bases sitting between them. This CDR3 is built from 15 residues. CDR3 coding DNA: TGTGCCAGCAGCCAGGGGACCCACGGGGATGAAAAACTGTTTTTT. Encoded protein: CASSQGTHGDEKLFF.

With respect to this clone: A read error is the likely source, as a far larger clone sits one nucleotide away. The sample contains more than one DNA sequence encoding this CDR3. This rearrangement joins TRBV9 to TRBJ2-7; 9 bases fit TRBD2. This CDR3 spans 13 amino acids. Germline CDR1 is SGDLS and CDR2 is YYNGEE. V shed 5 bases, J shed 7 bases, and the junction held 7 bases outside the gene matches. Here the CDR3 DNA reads TGTGCCAGCAGTGTTGGGCTAGCGGGAGAGCAGTACTTC. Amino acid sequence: CASSVGLAGEQYF.

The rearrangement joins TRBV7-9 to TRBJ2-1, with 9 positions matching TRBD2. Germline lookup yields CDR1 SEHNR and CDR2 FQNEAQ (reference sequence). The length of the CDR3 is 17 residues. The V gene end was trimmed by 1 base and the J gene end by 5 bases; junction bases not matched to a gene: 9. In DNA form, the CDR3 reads TGTGCCAGCAGCTTAGGAGGTCTAGCGGGACCTCACAATGAGCAGTTCTTC. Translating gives CASSLGGLAGPHNEQFF.

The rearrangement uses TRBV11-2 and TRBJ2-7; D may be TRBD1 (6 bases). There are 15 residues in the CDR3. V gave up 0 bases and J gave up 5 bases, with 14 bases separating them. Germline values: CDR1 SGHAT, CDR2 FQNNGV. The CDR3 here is CASSLDPTGWNEQYF. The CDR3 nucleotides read TGTGCCAGCAGCTTAGATCCGACAGGTTGGAACGAGCAGTACTTC.

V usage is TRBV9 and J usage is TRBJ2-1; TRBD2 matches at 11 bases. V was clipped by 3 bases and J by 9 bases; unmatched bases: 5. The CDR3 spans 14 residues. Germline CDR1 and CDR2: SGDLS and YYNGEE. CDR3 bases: TGTGCCAGCAGCGAAACTAGCGGGAGCACTGAGCAGTTCTTC. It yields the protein CASSETSGSTEQFF. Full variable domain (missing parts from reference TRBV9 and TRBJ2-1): DSGVTQTPKHLITATGQRVTLRCSPRSGDLSVYWYQQSLDQGLQFLIQYYNGEERAKGNILERFSAQQFPDLHSELNLSSLELGDSALYFCASSETSGSTEQFFGPGTRLTVL.

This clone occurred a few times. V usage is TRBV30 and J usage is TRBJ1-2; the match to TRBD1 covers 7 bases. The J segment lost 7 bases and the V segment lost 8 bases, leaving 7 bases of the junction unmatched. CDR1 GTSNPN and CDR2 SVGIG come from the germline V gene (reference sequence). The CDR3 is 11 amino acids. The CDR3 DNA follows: TGTGCCATAGACAGGGCCGCTGGCTACACCTTC. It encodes CAIDRAAGYTF. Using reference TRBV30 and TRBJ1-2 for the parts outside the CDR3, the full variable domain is SQTIHQWPATLVQPVGSPLSLECTVEGTSNPNLYWYRQAAGRGLQLLFYSVGIGQISSEVPQNLSASRPQDRQFILSSKKLLLSDSGFYLCAIDRAAGYTFGSGTRLTVV.

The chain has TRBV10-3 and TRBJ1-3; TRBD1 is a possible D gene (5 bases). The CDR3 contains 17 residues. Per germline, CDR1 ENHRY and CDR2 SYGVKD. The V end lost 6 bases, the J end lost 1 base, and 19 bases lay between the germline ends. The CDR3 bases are TGTGCCATCAGCCCGCAAGGGGACCTAGGTTCTGGAAACACCATATATTTT. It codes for CAISPQGDLGSGNTIYF.

CDR3 loop: CASSLGGRAGDTQYF. In DNA, the CDR3 is TGTGCCAGCAGTTTGGGTGGGAGGGCCGGAGATACGCAGTATTTT. The chain combines TRBV28 with TRBJ2-3, with 7 bases matching TRBD2. Germline trimming cut 3 bases from V and 5 bases from J; bases unmatched to any gene: 8. Germline loops: CDR1 MDHEN, CDR2 SYDVKM. The length of the CDR3 is 15 residues.

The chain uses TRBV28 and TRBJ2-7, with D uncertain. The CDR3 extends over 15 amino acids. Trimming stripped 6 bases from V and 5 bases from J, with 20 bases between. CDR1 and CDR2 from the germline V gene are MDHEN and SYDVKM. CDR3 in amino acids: CASSLPGSSINEQYF. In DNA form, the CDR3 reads TGTGCCAGCAGCCTCCCTGGTTCCAGCATCAACGAGCAGTACTTC.

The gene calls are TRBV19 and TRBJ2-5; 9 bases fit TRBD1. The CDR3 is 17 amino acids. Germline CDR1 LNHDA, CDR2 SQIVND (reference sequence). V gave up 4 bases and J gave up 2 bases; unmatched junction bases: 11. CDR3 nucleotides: TGTGCCAGTAGTACGACGCGGGGGACAGGGACGCAAGAGACCCAGTACTTC. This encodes CASSTTRGTGTQETQYF.

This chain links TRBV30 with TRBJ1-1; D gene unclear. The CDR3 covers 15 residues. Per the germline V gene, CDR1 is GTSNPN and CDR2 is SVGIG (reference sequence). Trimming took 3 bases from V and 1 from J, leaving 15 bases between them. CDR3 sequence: CAWRGRRTGNTEAFF. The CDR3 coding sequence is TGTGCCTGGAGGGGGAGGCGGACCGGGAACACTGAAGCTTTCTTT.

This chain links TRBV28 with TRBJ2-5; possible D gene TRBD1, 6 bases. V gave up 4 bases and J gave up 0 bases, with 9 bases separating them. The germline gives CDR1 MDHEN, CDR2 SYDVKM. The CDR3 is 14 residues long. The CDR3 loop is CASSSQGNQETQYF. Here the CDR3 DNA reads TGTGCCAGCAGTTCACAGGGAAACCAAGAGACCCAGTACTTC.

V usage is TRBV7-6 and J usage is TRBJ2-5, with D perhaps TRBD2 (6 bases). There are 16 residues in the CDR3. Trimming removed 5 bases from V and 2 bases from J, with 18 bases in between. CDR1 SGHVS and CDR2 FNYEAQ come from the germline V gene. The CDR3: CASSRIAGRPQETQYF. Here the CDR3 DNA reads TGTGCCAGCAGCCGAATTGCGGGACGGCCTCAAGAGACCCAGTACTTC.

CDR3 DNA: TGTGCCAGCAGAGAGTTGAGAACTACAGGGGACCCTGAAGCTTTCTTT. It specifies CASRELRTTGDPEAFF. The chain joins TRBV27 to TRBJ1-1, with 7 bases fitting TRBD1. V shed 6 bases and J 6 bases; nucleotides not matched to a gene: 16. This CDR3 comprises 16 residues. CDR1 MNHEY and CDR2 SMNVEV come from the germline V gene (reference sequence).

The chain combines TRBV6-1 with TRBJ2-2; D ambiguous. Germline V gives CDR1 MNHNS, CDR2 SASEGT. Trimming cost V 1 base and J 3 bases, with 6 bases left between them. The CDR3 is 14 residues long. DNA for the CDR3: TGTGCCAGCAGTGAAGGACCGGACACCGGGGAGCTGTTTTTT. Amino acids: CASSEGPDTGELFF.